A selection of T cell receptor beta chains follows, all from one sample in a study of shared clonotypes between healthy human individuals. TCRdb keeps only in-frame clones here, not all; method: immunoSEQ multiplex PCR. The data contain just under 350,000 clones, less than 75% of them singletons. Sequences were obtained from memory CD4+ T cells sorted from blood. The receptors were sampled from a man aged 30-40 years in good health. CDR3s include the opening cysteine and the closing phenylalanine or tryptophan. The D gene is left open where the match is weak. Rows may omit the clone size; those that give it use once, few, many or a size class.

TRBD2,TRBJ2-1,TRBV18,NA,CASSPRGSNEQFF,TGTGCCAGCTCACCACGCGGGAGTAATGAGCAGTTCTTC
TRBD2,TRBJ2-1,TRBV18,few,CASSPPGTSGHEQFF,TGTGCCAGCTCACCACCGGGGACTAGCGGGCATGAGCAGTTCTTC
TRBD1,TRBJ2-7,TRBV10-3,NA,CAISAPGQVSYEQYF,TGTGCCATCAGCGCTCCGGGACAGGTGTCCTACGAGCAGTACTTC
NA,TRBJ2-5,TRBV19,NA,CASSAWNRGGETQYF,TGTGCCAGTAGCGCTTGGAATAGGGGCGGGGAGACCCAGTACTTC
TRBD1,TRBJ2-1,TRBV27,NA,CASSPRTGRINEQFF,TGTGCCAGCAGTCCAAGGACAGGGAGGATCAATGAGCAGTTCTTC
TRBD2,TRBJ2-1,TRBV6-4,few,CASSVLAGGYNEQFF,TGTGCCAGCAGTGTACTAGCGGGAGGCTACAATGAGCAGTTCTTC
NA,TRBJ1-1,TRBV6-1,many,CASRQSGETEAFF,TGTGCCAGCAGACAATCAGGGGAGACTGAAGCTTTCTTT
TRBD1,TRBJ1-1,TRBV5-5,NA,CASSVTGGNTEAFF,TGTGCCAGCAGCGTGACAGGGGGAAACACTGAAGCTTTCTTT
TRBD2,TRBJ2-7,TRBV5-4,NA,CASSKWTSGSVEQYF,TGTGCCAGCAGCAAATGGACTAGCGGGAGTGTGGAGCAGTACTTC
NA,TRBJ1-5,TRBV15,NA,CATSTIGDYSNQPQHF,TGTGCCACCAGCACCATCGGGGACTATAGCAATCAGCCCCAGCATTTT
TRBD2,TRBJ2-1,TRBV14,NA,CASSQGGAWTSGRAEQFF,TGTGCCAGCAGCCAAGGTGGGGCTTGGACTAGCGGGAGGGCCGAGCAGTTCTTC
TRBD1,TRBJ2-7,TRBV7-8,NA,CASSPTRGQGAYEQYF,TGTGCCAGCAGCCCAACAAGGGGACAGGGGGCCTACGAGCAGTACTTC
TRBD2,TRBJ2-1,TRBV9,NA,CASRRGGEGPNEQFF,TGTGCCAGCAGGAGGGGAGGGGAGGGCCCGAATGAGCAGTTCTTC
TRBD2,TRBJ2-3,TRBV5-4,few,CASSSGTSGTDTQYF,TGTGCCAGCAGCTCCGGGACTAGCGGGACAGATACGCAGTATTTT
NA,TRBJ2-2,TRBV6-1,NA,CASSAKSSPGELFF,TGTGCCAGCAGTGCCAAGTCTAGCCCCGGGGAGCTGTTTTTT
TRBD2,TRBJ2-3,TRBV18,many,CASSLGLAGDYTQYF,TGTGCCAGCTCACTCGGACTAGCGGGAGATTATACGCAGTATTTT
NA,TRBJ2-3,TRBV27,NA,CASTPGTVKDTQYF,TGTGCCAGCACCCCCGGAACCGTAAAAGATACGCAGTATTTT
NA,TRBJ1-2,TRBV9,few,CASSEEGRGYTF,TGTGCCAGCAGCGAAGAGGGTAGGGGCTACACCTTC
NA,TRBJ2-1,TRBV12-5,NA,CASGFEIGTEQFF,TGTGCTAGTGGTTTCGAGATCGGGACTGAGCAGTTCTTC
NA,TRBJ2-6,TRBV5-5,NA,CASSLVRGWADSGANVLTF,TGTGCCAGCAGCTTGGTCCGCGGGTGGGCCGACTCTGGGGCCAACGTCCTGACTTTC
TRBD1,TRBJ1-2,TRBV25-1,NA,CASSPMGDRGSGYTF,TGTGCCAGCAGTCCAATGGGGGACAGGGGTTCTGGCTACACCTTC
NA,TRBJ1-2,TRBV15,NA,CATSSGGGNGYTF,TGTGCCACCAGCAGTGGGGGTGGCAATGGCTACACCTTC
TRBD1,TRBJ2-5,TRBV15,few,CATQAATGGFQTQYF,TGTGCCACCCAGGCGGCAACAGGGGGTTTTCAGACCCAGTACTTC
TRBD2,TRBJ2-5,TRBV7-8,once,CASSRDGLAGQETQYF,TGTGCCAGCAGCAGGGACGGACTAGCGGGCCAAGAGACCCAGTACTTC
NA,TRBJ2-7,TRBV28,NA,CASSARGPYEQYF,TGTGCCAGCAGTGCAAGGGGCCCCTACGAGCAGTACTTC
NA,TRBJ2-7,TRBV29-1,NA,CSVGTSYEQYF,TGCAGCGTCGGGACCTCCTACGAGCAGTACTTC
NA,TRBJ1-2,TRBV5-6,NA,CASSLGGANYGYTF,TGTGCCAGCAGCTTAGGAGGGGCCAACTATGGCTACACCTTC
NA,TRBJ1-2,TRBV15,NA,CATSRDRAPSYGYTF,TGTGCCACCAGCAGAGATCGAGCTCCTTCCTATGGCTACACCTTC
NA,TRBJ2-7,TRBV28,NA,CASRPDPYEQYF,TGTGCCAGCAGGCCGGACCCCTACGAGCAGTACTTC
TRBD1,TRBJ2-7,TRBV18,NA,CASSPPLRGRGRYEQYF,TGTGCCAGCTCACCACCACTGAGGGGCAGGGGGCGGTACGAGCAGTACTTC
NA,TRBJ2-3,TRBV9,NA,CASSVEAGNDGSSYTQYF,TGTGCCAGCAGCGTAGAGGCGGGCAATGATGGGAGTTCTTATACGCAGTATTTT
TRBD1,TRBJ1-5,TRBV2,NA,CASRSGQSNQPQHF,TGTGCCAGCAGGTCGGGACAGTCCAATCAGCCCCAGCATTTT
NA,TRBJ1-2,TRBV5-1,NA,CASMLGEGYGYTF,TGCGCCAGCATGCTAGGGGAGGGCTATGGCTACACCTTC
NA,TRBJ2-7,TRBV10-1,few,CASSELGVEQYF,TGCGCCAGCAGTGAGTTGGGGGTCGAGCAGTACTTC
TRBD2,TRBJ2-7,TRBV28,few,CASRPPGTSGRAF,TGTGCCAGCAGACCGCCGGGGACTAGCGGGAGGGCCTTC
NA,TRBJ2-2,TRBV2,once,CASSEVGFGTGELFF,TGTGCCAGCAGTGAAGTAGGGTTTGGCACCGGGGAGCTGTTTTTT
NA,TRBJ2-7,TRBV10-3,NA,CAISDPNRQRWQSYEQYF,TGTGCCATCAGTGATCCGAACAGACAACGCTGGCAATCCTACGAGCAGTACTTC
NA,TRBJ2-1,TRBV10-1,NA,CASSESTLPNEQFF,TGCGCCAGCAGTGAGTCGACTCTGCCTAATGAGCAGTTCTTC
NA,TRBJ2-5,TRBV5-1,NA,CASSFQETQYF,TGCGCCAGCAGCTTTCAAGAGACCCAGTACTTC
TRBD1,TRBJ1-2,TRBV27,NA,CASSTAPGQSHGYTF,TGTGCCAGCAGTACCGCCCCGGGACAGAGCCATGGCTACACCTTC